This T cell receptor (beta chain) appears in the sequencing data of a study of CD8+ T cells in alopecia areata (dated by TCRdb to 2017 to 2018). Some background on the complete study: The treated patients, all with moderate-to-severe alopecia areata, were enrolled in an open-label pilot trial of oral tofacitinib given at 5 to 10 mg twice daily. Tofacitinib-treated patients had biopsies at baseline and at 4 and 24 weeks of treatment, with a later scalp biopsy in several patients. TCRbeta CDR3 regions were amplified by immunoSEQ multiplex PCR with 35 Vbeta forward and 13 Jbeta reverse primers. Tofacitinib was given for 6 to 18 months, followed by 6 months of follow-up off drug to assess delayed response and recurrence. Scalp tissue and sorted CD4+ and CD8+ peripheral blood T cells from patchy and totalis/universalis alopecia areata patients and from healthy controls were covered by human TCRbeta sequencing. To study T cell clonal expansion in alopecia areata, the researchers applied high-throughput TCRbeta sequencing to both the C3H/HeJ mouse model and human patients. Clonality in the scalp was compared among normal scalp (n=4), patchy alopecia areata scalp (n=8), and alopecia totalis/universalis scalp (n=8). RNA was extracted with the PAXgene miRNA kit for fixed scalp, the miRNeasy kit for PBMCs, and the RNeasy kit for mouse skin. For the treated patients, the SALT score, which quantifies what percentage of scalp surface area is affected, served as the measure of disease severity. Beyond this particular receptor, the publication reports: During tofacitinib treatment, many expanded lesional clones remained in scalp and blood, and this persistence may partly explain relapse after treatment is stopped. TCR sequences shared between patients were less clear than in mice, possibly partly because of HLA diversity in the patient population. Higher clonality and more expanded CD8+ clones were observed in lesional scalp than in normal scalp, particularly in alopecia totalis/universalis, a finding suggestive of antigenic drive. Tofacitinib significantly lowered scalp clonality and the number of expanded CD8+ clones among the top 100 scalp clones. Unlike mouse skin, which is dominated by gammadelta T cells, normal human skin has resident alphabeta T cells that are also sequenced, and this complicates analysis of the scalp TCR repertoire. Because the treated cohort was small and had just a single nonresponder, larger studies are needed to establish links between baseline CD8+ expansion and response.

The library was generated by the immunoSEQ multiplex PCR assay. RNA was extracted from all samples and reverse transcribed into cDNA, which served as template for TCR sequencing. First-strand cDNA was synthesized using SuperScript III with a 2:1 mix of oligo-dT and random hexamers. A synthetic immune receptor repertoire was used to assess amplification bias, and residual bias was removed computationally. From the authors' description of their analysis: Raw reads were preprocessed to remove errors, and CDR3 was defined according to IMGT conventions as the region from the conserved cysteine to phenylalanine. Clonality was calculated as 1 minus Shannon entropy normalized by log2 of the number of productive unique TCRs. Scalp TCRbeta sequences were cross-referenced with sorted blood CD4 and CD8 repertoires so that the CD4 or CD8 identity of scalp clones could be inferred. Imported from immuneACCESS, the table was reduced by TCRdb to in-frame sequences with V and J called. These copies leave out some clones; in studies compared against another copy, an unresolved V gene accounts for under half, and the cause of the remainder is not known. The V and J calls and clone size come from that table; D and trimming were worked out from the DNA. The sample has roughly 110,000 clones on record, roughly 84% of them singletons. The biggest ten clones account for around a quarter of the sample.

V was cut back by 4 bases and J by 0 bases, leaving a gap of 11 bases between them. Its CDR3 holds 15 amino acids, cysteine through phenylalanine. Only CDR3 DNA is held: 45 bases, read in frame from base 1. Reading the germline V gene (reference sequence) gives CDR1 MNHEY and CDR2 SMNVEV. To note about this clone: The clone's antigen remains unknown. One base away there is no much larger clone; base qualities are not given.

The intended sense of this specimen's time point label: 20 to 30 weeks on oral tofacitinib. The treatment or condition label for this specimen denotes: oral pan-JAK inhibitor, 5-10 mg twice daily. Lesional scalp punch biopsies and peripheral blood were obtained from alopecia areata patients. After PBMCs were isolated by density centrifugation and stained for CD3, CD4 and CD8, a FACSAria was used to sort CD4+ and CD8+ T cells. Rearrangement joined TRBV27 to TRBJ2-3; no D gene call is confident. The source of this sequence is a human donor with alopecia areata. The material was CD8+ T cells sorted from blood, obtained at week 24, from a patient treated with tofacitinib. The DNA is as follows: TGTGCCAGCAGTTCAATCACAACTAGCACAGATACGCAGTATTTT. Its translation is CASSSITTSTDTQYF.